Listed here are 9 T cell receptor beta chains from one sample, sequenced in a study of shared clonotypes between healthy human individuals. Naive CD8 cells were CD45RO-negative, positively selected for CCR7, excluding terminally differentiated effector memory CD45RA+ cells. The data were produced by immunoSEQ multiplex PCR, yet TCRdb's version contains in-frame clones alone and is incomplete. The sample lists roughly 2,000,000 clones, about 93% occurring once. Sequencing was performed on naive CD8+ T cells from PBMCs. These receptors were taken from a man younger than 30 in good health. Some clones in this sample may be carry-over from other donors' samples.

V and J are TRBV9 and TRBJ2-2, with 7 nucleotides matching TRBD1. CDR3 size: 16 residues. V lost 4 bases to trimming and J lost 1 base; unmatched junction nucleotides: 7. Germline V gene lookup returns CDR1 SGDLS and CDR2 YYNGEE. DNA of the CDR3: TGTGCCAGCAGCCTAAACAGACAGGGGAACACCGGGGAGCTGTTTTTT. Protein: CASSLNRQGNTGELFF.

The chain links TRBV13 to TRBJ2-3; D is perhaps TRBD2 (5 bases). The CDR3 spans 14 residues. The ends were cut back, 3 bases at V and 2 bases at J, with 9 bases in the middle. Germline CDR1 reads PRHDT; CDR2 reads FYEKMQ (reference sequence). CDR3 amino acids: CASSLLADTDTQYF. Written as DNA, the CDR3 is TGTGCCAGCAGCTTGCTAGCAGACACAGATACGCAGTATTTT. Full variable domain (outside the CDR3, taken from reference TRBV13 and TRBJ2-3): AAGVIQSPRHLIKEKRETATLKCYPIPRHDTVYWYQQGPGQDPQFLISFYEKMQSDKGSIPDRFSAQQFSDYHSELNMSSLELGDSALYFCASSLLADTDTQYFGPGTRLTVL.

The chain employs TRBV28 and TRBJ1-5, with TRBD1 identical over 10 bases. The length of the CDR3 is 15 residues. The germline V gene has CDR1 MDHEN and CDR2 SYDVKM. J was trimmed by 0 bases and V by 6 bases; bases with no gene match: 2. CDR3 coding DNA: TGTGCCAGCAGACGGACAGGGGGTAGCAATCAGCCCCAGCATTTT. This sequence encodes CASRRTGGSNQPQHF.

Notes on this clone: The same CDR3 also results from other DNA sequences found in this sample. V is TRBV10-3 and J is TRBJ2-1; 10 bases match TRBD1. CDR3 size: 13 residues. V lost 9 bases, J lost 5 bases, and 4 bases stayed unmatched. Germline loops: CDR1 ENHRY, CDR2 SYGVKD. The CDR3 protein is CAIRDRGDNEQFF. DNA for the CDR3: TGTGCCATACGGGACAGGGGCGACAATGAGCAGTTCTTC.

The chain couples TRBV7-9 to TRBJ1-2; tentative D call: TRBD1 (6 bases). CDR3 length equals 15 residues. Trimming left V 4 bases short and J 5 bases short, with 17 bases between. From germline, CDR1 is SEHNR and CDR2 FQNEAQ (reference sequence). DNA for the CDR3: TGTGCCAGCAGCTCTGCAACCGGACAGTTATATGGCTACACCTTC. Its protein is CASSSATGQLYGYTF.

The rearrangement joins TRBV11-3 to TRBJ2-1; no clear D gene. This CDR3 has 15 amino acids. Per the germline V gene, CDR1 is SGHNT and CDR2 is YENEEA. V lost 5 bases and J lost 3, with 14 bases in between. CDR3 nucleotide sequence: TGTGCCAGCAGCCAGATTACGGCTGGCTACAATGAGCAGTTCTTC. Translated, it gives CASSQITAGYNEQFF.

The chain has TRBV9 and TRBJ2-3, with 8 bases identical to TRBD2. Per germline, CDR1 SGDLS and CDR2 YYNGEE. The CDR3 has 15 amino acids. V lost 4 bases, J lost 5 bases, and 9 bases stayed unmatched. DNA of the CDR3: TGTGCCAGCAGCACCCGACTAGCGCTGGTAGATACGCAGTATTTT. It encodes CASSTRLALVDTQYF.

This clone was observed a single time. The chain recombines TRBV7-9 with TRBJ2-1, with D possibly TRBD2 on 6 matching bases. There are 17 residues in the CDR3. From germline, CDR1 is SEHNR and CDR2 FQNEAQ (reference sequence). The V end was cut by 4 bases, the J end by 1 base, with 17 bases between. CDR3: CASSSDRLGGSYNEQFF. The CDR3 DNA is TGTGCCAGCAGCTCGGACCGCCTGGGGGGATCCTACAATGAGCAGTTCTTC.

Points on this clone: Other DNA variants within this sample encode the same CDR3. The chain is built from TRBV19 and TRBJ2-3; TRBD1 might be the D (5 bases). Trimming cost V 2 bases and J 6 bases, with 15 bases left between them. CDR3 size: 15 residues. CDR1 and CDR2 from the germline V gene are LNHDA and SQIVND (reference sequence). CDR3 protein: CASSIRDSHTDTQYF. CDR3 DNA sequence: TGTGCCAGTAGTATACGAGACAGTCACACCGATACGCAGTATTTT.